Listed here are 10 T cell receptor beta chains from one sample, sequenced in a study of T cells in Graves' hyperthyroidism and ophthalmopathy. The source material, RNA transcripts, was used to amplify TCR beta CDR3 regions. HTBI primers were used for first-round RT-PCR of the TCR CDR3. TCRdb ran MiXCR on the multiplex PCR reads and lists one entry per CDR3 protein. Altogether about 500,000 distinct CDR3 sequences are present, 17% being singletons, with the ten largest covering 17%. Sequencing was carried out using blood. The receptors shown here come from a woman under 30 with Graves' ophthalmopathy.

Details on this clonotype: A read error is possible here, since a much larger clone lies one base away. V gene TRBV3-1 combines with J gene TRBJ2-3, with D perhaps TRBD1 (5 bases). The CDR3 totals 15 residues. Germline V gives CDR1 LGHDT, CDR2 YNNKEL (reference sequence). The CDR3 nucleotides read TGTGCCAGCAGCCCGTCGGGCATCGGCACAGGTACGCAGTATTTT. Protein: CASSPSGIGTGTQYF.

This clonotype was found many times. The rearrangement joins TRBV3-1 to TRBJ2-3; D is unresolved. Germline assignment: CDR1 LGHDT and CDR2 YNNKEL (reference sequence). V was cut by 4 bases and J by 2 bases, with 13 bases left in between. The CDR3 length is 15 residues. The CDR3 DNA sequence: TGTGCCAGCAGCCCGTCCCAGCTTTACACAGATACGCAGTATTTT. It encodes CASSPSQLYTDTQYF.

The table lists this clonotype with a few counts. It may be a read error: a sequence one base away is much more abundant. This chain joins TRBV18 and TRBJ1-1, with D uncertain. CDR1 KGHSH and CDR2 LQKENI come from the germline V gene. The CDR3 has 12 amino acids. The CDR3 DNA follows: TGTGTCAGCTCACCAAGTTCACAGGAAGCTTTCTTT. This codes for CVSSPSSQEAFF.

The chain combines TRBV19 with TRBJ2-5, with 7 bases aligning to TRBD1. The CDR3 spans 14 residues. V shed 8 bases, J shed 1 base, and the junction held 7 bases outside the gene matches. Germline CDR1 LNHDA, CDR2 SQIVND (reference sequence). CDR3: CASSGQLLQETQYF. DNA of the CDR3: TGTGCCAGTTCGGGACAGCTTCTCCAAGAGACCCAGTACTTC.

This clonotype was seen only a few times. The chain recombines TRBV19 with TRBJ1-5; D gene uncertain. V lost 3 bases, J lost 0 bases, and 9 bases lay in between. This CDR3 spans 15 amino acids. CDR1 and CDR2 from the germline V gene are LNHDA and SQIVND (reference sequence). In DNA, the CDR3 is TGTGCCAGTAGTATCTACAGCTATAGCAATCAGCCCCAGCATTTT. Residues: CASSIYSYSNQPQHF.

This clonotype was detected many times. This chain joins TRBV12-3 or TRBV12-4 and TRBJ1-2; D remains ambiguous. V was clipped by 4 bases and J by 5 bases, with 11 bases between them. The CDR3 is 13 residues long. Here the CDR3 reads CASSSKTPYGYTF. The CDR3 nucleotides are TGTGCCAGCAGTTCCAAGACCCCTTATGGCTACACCTTC.

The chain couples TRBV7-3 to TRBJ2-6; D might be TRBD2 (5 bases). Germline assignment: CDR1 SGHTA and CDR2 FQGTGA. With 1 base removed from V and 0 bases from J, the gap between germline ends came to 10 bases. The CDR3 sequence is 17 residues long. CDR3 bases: TGTGCCAGCAGCTTAAAAGGTGGGAGCTCTGGGGCCAACGTCCTGACTTTC. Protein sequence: CASSLKGGSSGANVLTF.

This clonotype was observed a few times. The CDR3, as DNA: TGTGCCATCAGTGAGGGAATCACCGGGGAGCTGTTTTTT. Its translation is CAISEGITGELFF. This chain connects TRBV10-3 to TRBJ2-2, with D unresolved. V dropped 2 bases and J dropped 4 bases, with 5 bases sitting between them. The CDR3 spans 13 residues. Germline V gene sequence: CDR1 ENHRY, CDR2 SYGVKD.

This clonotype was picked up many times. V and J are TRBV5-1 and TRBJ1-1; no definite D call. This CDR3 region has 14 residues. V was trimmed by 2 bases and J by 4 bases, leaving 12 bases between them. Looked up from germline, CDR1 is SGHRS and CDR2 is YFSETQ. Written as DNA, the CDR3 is TGCGCCAGCAGCTTAGATCGCCTTGTCACTGAAGCTTTCTTT. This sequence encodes CASSLDRLVTEAFF.

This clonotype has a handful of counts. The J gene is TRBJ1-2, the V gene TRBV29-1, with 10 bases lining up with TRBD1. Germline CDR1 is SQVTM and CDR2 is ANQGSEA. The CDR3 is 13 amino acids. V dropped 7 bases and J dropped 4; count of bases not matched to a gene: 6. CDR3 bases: TGCAGCGCCACCGGGACAGGGGCCTATGGCTACACCTTC. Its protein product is CSATGTGAYGYTF.